These 23 T cell receptor beta chains were all obtained from the same sample, sequenced in a study of vaccination and CD4 T cells after COVID-19. These receptors lack a known antigen. Cultured CD4+ T cells had their DNA profiled by the Oncomine TCR Beta short-read assay. TCRdb itself ran the PCR reads through MiXCR, one entry per CDR3 protein. Among about 6,900 distinct CDR3 sequences listed, approximately 52% were seen once. The treatment is: roughly 10-day PBMC culture with coronavirus spike peptide pools or control peptides (ViraFEST assay). Samples of CD4+ T cells were obtained from the unexposed donor before the COVID-19 pandemic (2011-2018). Source material: CD4+ T cells from blood, cultured in vitro. These TCRs come from a human donor in good health.

The chain recombines TRBV6-1 with TRBJ2-2, with 7 bases fitting TRBD2. The CDR3 extends over 16 amino acids. Germline loops: CDR1 MNHNS, CDR2 SASEGT. Germline trimming cut 3 bases from V and 7 bases from J; bases unmatched to any gene: 11. The CDR3 is CASSEERLALGGELFF. CDR3 DNA sequence: TGTGCCAGCAGTGAGGAGAGACTAGCTTTGGGCGGGGAGCTGTTTTTT.

The chain carries TRBV19 and TRBJ1-2; 7 nucleotides align to TRBD1. The CDR3 has 13 amino acids. Losses at the gene ends were 1 base for V and 10 bases for J; bases not matched to a gene: 6. Germline CDR1 is LNHDA and CDR2 is SQIVND (reference sequence). CDR3 DNA sequence: TGTGCCAGTAGTATAGCCACAGGGGAGGACTACACCTTC. It encodes CASSIATGEDYTF.

This rearrangement joins TRBV6-2 or TRBV6-3 to TRBJ2-2, with D tentatively TRBD2 (7 bases). The V gene lost 6 bases and the J gene lost 5 bases, with 16 bases spanning the gap. This CDR3 region has 15 residues. Germline CDR1 MNHEY, CDR2 SVGEGT. The CDR3: CASRPGGGDTGELFF. The CDR3 nucleotides are TGTGCCAGCAGACCCGGAGGGGGGGATACCGGGGAGCTGTTTTTT.

The J gene is TRBJ1-6, the V gene TRBV6-1, with 9 bases matching TRBD1. Germline lookup yields CDR1 MNHNS and CDR2 SASEGT. The ends lost 6 bases at V and 0 bases at J; junction bases unmatched: 6. The CDR3 extends over 17 amino acids. CDR3 sequence (DNA): TGTGCCAGCAGCCGAACGACAGGGGGCTCCTATAATTCACCCCTCCACTTT. This gives the protein CASSRTTGGSYNSPLHF.

J is TRBJ2-7 and V is TRBV20-1; possibly TRBD2 for D (6 bases). The CDR3 totals 14 residues. V lost 5 bases to trimming and J lost 6 bases, with 20 bases between them. The germline gives CDR1 DFQATT, CDR2 SNEGSKA (reference sequence). CDR3 region: CSAPRQLAGSEQYF. The CDR3 coding sequence is TGCAGTGCTCCCCGGCAACTAGCCGGGAGCGAGCAGTACTTC.

This clonotype was found a few times. The V gene is TRBV20-1, the J gene TRBJ2-1; D gene unclear. The length of the CDR3 is 12 residues. The germline V gene has CDR1 DFQATT and CDR2 SNEGSKA (reference sequence). Trimming shortened V by 3 bases and J by 5 bases, and 8 bases separated the two germline ends. CDR3 nucleotides: TGCAGTGCTAGCGGAAGAAACAATGAGCAGTTCTTC. Translation: CSASGRNNEQFF.

The rearrangement links TRBV7-2 to TRBJ2-7, with D tentatively TRBD2 (6 bases). CDR1 SGHTA and CDR2 FQGNSA come from the germline V gene. Trimming pared 1 base from V and 6 bases from J, leaving 13 bases between. CDR3 length: 14 amino acids. CDR3 in amino acids: CASSLVGSEGEQYF. The CDR3 nucleotides read TGTGCCAGCAGCTTAGTTGGCTCGGAGGGCGAGCAGTACTTC.

This chain joins TRBV7-2 and TRBJ1-1; the D is unclear. Trimming removed 5 bases from V and 11 bases from J, with 15 bases in between. This CDR3 contains 12 residues. From germline, CDR1 is SGHTA and CDR2 FQGNSA. CDR3 residues: CASSEPSPGAFF. The CDR3 DNA follows: TGTGCCAGCAGCGAACCAAGTCCTGGGGCTTTCTTT.

The chain couples TRBV7-8 to TRBJ2-5, with D perhaps matching TRBD1 (6 bases). The ends were cut back, 0 bases at V and 2 bases at J, with 10 bases in the middle. The CDR3 loop spans 15 amino acids. In germline, CDR1 is SGHVS, CDR2 FQNEAQ. CDR3 sequence: CASSLAAGEQETQYF. The CDR3, as DNA: TGTGCCAGCAGCTTAGCGGCAGGGGAGCAAGAGACCCAGTACTTC. Based on the CDR3 plus reference TRBV7-8 and TRBJ2-5, the full variable domain is GAGVSQSPRYKVAKRGQDVALRCDPISGHVSLFWYQQALGQGPEFLTYFQNEAQLDKSGLPSDRFFAERPEGSVSTLKIQRTQQEDSAVYLCASSLAAGEQETQYFGPGTRLLVL.

This sequence joins TRBV19 and TRBJ2-3; weak D call: TRBD2 (7 bases). Germline V gene sequence: CDR1 LNHDA, CDR2 SQIVND (reference sequence). The CDR3 sequence is 17 residues long. Deletions cut 3 bases from V and 1 base from J, with 17 bases between. DNA for the CDR3: TGTGCCAGTAGTATCCGGGGGGCCGGGGTGGGCACAGATACGCAGTATTTT. Protein sequence: CASSIRGAGVGTDTQYF.

This clonotype turned up a few times. The V and J genes are TRBV4-1 and TRBJ2-4; D gene uncertain. Germline-derived CDR1 and CDR2 are MGHRA and YSYEKL. This CDR3 spans 13 amino acids. The V gene lost 1 base and the J gene lost 3 bases, with 4 bases spanning the gap. The CDR3 spells CASSQAVKNIQYF. The DNA of the CDR3 is TGCGCCAGCAGCCAAGCGGTCAAAAACATTCAGTACTTC.

This clonotype has just a few counts. The chain has TRBV20-1 and TRBJ2-7, with TRBD2 identical over 8 bases. J gave up 8 bases and V 1 base, and 7 bases lay outside the gene matches. The CDR3 totals 13 residues. The germline V gene has CDR1 DFQATT and CDR2 SNEGSKA (reference sequence). CDR3 sequence reads: CSARVAGGHKQYF. DNA for the CDR3: TGCAGTGCTAGAGTTGCGGGGGGCCACAAGCAGTACTTC.

The chain carries TRBV20-1 and TRBJ1-1, with D possibly TRBD1 on 6 matching bases. V lost 2 bases to trimming and J lost 0 bases, with 10 bases between them. The germline gives CDR1 DFQATT, CDR2 SNEGSKA (reference sequence). The CDR3 contains 14 residues. The CDR3, as DNA: TGCAGTGCTAGACTCAGGGGCATGAACACTGAAGCTTTCTTT. Translating it yields CSARLRGMNTEAFF.

This clonotype was seen more than once but under ten times. V is TRBV2 and J is TRBJ2-3; tentatively, D is TRBD1 (7 bases). Germline values: CDR1 SNHLY, CDR2 FYNNEI. This CDR3 has 14 amino acids. V gave up 7 bases and J gave up 4 bases, with 15 bases separating them. For the CDR3, the DNA is TGTGCCAGCACGAGGCAGGGGGGAGCAGATACGCAGTATTTT. Translation: CASTRQGGADTQYF.

This clonotype was picked up a small number of times. The rearrangement links TRBV6-1 to TRBJ1-6; D unresolved. This CDR3 comprises 14 residues. V gave up 5 bases and J gave up 8 bases, with 13 bases separating them. CDR1 and CDR2 from the germline V gene are MNHNS and SASEGT. The CDR3 DNA reads as TGTGCCAGCAGTCCCCCCTCAAGGGATTCACCCCTCCACTTT. Its protein product is CASSPPSRDSPLHF.

This clonotype was counted a few times. The J gene is TRBJ2-5, the V gene TRBV20-1; tentatively, D is TRBD2 (7 bases). The CDR3 spans 13 residues. CDR1 is DFQATT, CDR2 SNEGSKA, per germline (reference sequence). V dropped 6 bases and J dropped 5 bases, with 16 bases sitting between them. The CDR3 nucleotides read TGCAGTGCGGGGGGGGCTTTGGGGGAGACCCAGTACTTC. This gives the protein CSAGGALGETQYF.

The chain links TRBV28 to TRBJ2-5; D not resolved. The V end was cut by 2 bases, the J end by 4 bases, with 8 bases between. This CDR3 is 13 amino acids long. The V gene's germline CDR1 is MDHEN and CDR2 SYDVKM. The chain's CDR3 is CASSLAIGETQYF. Written as DNA, the CDR3 is TGTGCCAGCAGTTTAGCAATAGGAGAGACCCAGTACTTC.

The rearrangement links TRBV18 to TRBJ2-4; TRBD1 aligns across 7 bases. The V gene's germline CDR1 is KGHSH and CDR2 LQKENI. The CDR3 is made up of 18 amino acids. Unmatched junction bases numbered 11, after V lost 3 bases and J lost 0 bases. The CDR3 DNA reads TGTGCCAGCTCACCTGCGACAGGGCGTTTTCTAGCCAAAAACATTCAGTACTTC. Its protein product is CASSPATGRFLAKNIQYF.

The J gene is TRBJ2-1, the V gene TRBV7-9; TRBD2 matches at 7 bases. The CDR3 is made up of 16 amino acids. Looked up from germline, CDR1 is SEHNR and CDR2 is FQNEAQ (reference sequence). Germline trimming cut 5 bases from V and 7 bases from J; bases unmatched to any gene: 14. CDR3 DNA sequence: TGTGCCAGCAGCCCTTGGCGGGGAGGGATGGGGAATGAGCAGTTCTTC. Translated, it gives CASSPWRGGMGNEQFF. Combining the CDR3 with reference TRBV7-9 and TRBJ2-1 gives the whole variable domain DTGVSQNPRHKITKRGQNVTFRCDPISEHNRLYWYRQTLGQGPEFLTYFQNEAQLEKSRLLSDRFSAERPKGSFSTLEIQRTEQGDSAMYLCASSPWRGGMGNEQFFGPGTRLTVL.

This clonotype came up a few times. The chain combines TRBV27 with TRBJ2-5, with D tentatively TRBD1 (6 bases). Germline values: CDR1 MNHEY, CDR2 SMNVEV (reference sequence). The V and J ends lost 4 bases and 1 base respectively, with 16 bases between them. CDR3 length equals 16 residues. Written as DNA, the CDR3 is TGTGCCAGCAGTTCATTAACGAACAGGGTCCAAGAGACCCAGTACTTC. It codes for CASSSLTNRVQETQYF.

This clonotype has just a few counts. The chain recombines TRBV10-3 with TRBJ2-7; TRBD1 matches 10 bases. This CDR3 is built from 16 residues. CDR1 is ENHRY and CDR2 is SYGVKD in the germline V gene. V gave up 6 bases and J gave up 4 bases; unmatched junction bases: 12. As DNA, the CDR3 is TGTGCCATCAGCGTCCAGGGACAGGGGAGTACGTACGAGCAGTACTTC. Its protein is CAISVQGQGSTYEQYF.

This chain joins TRBV5-1 and TRBJ2-7; 10 bases fit TRBD2. The CDR3 is made up of 17 amino acids. Germline V lookup: CDR1 SGHRS, CDR2 YFSETQ. V was clipped by 4 bases and J by 1 base; unmatched bases: 11. The CDR3 nucleotides read TGCGCCAGCAGCCACCTCCCAGGACTAGCGGTATCCTACGAGCAGTACTTC. This sequence encodes CASSHLPGLAVSYEQYF.

The V and J genes are TRBV27 and TRBJ2-2; the match to TRBD2 covers 11 bases. The ends lost 4 bases at V and 9 bases at J; junction bases unmatched: 7. The CDR3 contains 15 residues. The germline gives CDR1 MNHEY, CDR2 SMNVEV (reference sequence). CDR3 protein: CASSSLAGGRRELFF. The CDR3 nucleotides read TGTGCCAGCAGTTCATTAGCGGGGGGGAGGAGGGAGCTGTTTTTT.